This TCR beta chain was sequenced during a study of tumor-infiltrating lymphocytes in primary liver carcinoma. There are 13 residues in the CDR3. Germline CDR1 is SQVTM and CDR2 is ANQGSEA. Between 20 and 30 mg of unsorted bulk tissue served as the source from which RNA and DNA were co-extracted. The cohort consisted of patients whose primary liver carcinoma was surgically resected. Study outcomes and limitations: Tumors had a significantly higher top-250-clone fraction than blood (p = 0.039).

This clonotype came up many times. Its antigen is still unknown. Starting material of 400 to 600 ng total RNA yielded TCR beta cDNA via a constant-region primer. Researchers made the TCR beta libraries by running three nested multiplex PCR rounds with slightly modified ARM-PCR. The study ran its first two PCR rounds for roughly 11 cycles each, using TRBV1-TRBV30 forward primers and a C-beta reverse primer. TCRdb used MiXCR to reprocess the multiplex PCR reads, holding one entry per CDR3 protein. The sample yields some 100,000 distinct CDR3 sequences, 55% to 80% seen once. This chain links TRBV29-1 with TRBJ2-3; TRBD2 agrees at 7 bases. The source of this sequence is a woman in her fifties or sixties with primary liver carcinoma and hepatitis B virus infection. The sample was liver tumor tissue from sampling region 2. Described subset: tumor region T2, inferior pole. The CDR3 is CASGLRGTDTQYF. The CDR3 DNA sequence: TGCGCCTCGGGCTTGCGGGGGACAGATACGCAGTATTTT.